This record concerns one TCR beta chain sequence. Trimming cost V 1 base and J 5 bases, with 11 bases left between them. The germline CDR1 and CDR2 sequences are DFQATT and SNEGSKA (reference sequence). The CDR3 runs to 14 residues. These data belong to a study of T-cell reconstitution after alpha-beta-depleted transplantation in children. Preparation of the TCRbeta library was carried out with unique molecular identifiers. TCRdb redid the calling of the PCR reads with MiXCR, one entry per CDR3 protein. The sample consists of 250,000 to 350,000 distinct CDR3 sequences, about a tenth of them appearing once.

The material sequenced was PBMCs from the stem cell graft donor, taken from the stem cell graft. This TCR derives from a human donor who donated a stem cell graft to a child with SCID. The rearrangement uses TRBV20-1 and TRBJ1-4; maybe TRBD1 (6 bases). CDR3 in DNA: TGCAGTGCTAGAGTTGACAGGAAGAATGAAAAACTGTTTTTT. This translates into CSARVDRKNEKLFF.